This TCR beta chain emerged from a study of T cell repertoires in cytomegalovirus infection. One entry per CDR3 protein results from TCRdb running MiXCR on the reads. This sample has approximately 200,000 distinct CDR3 sequences, with 25% to 30% found just once. CDR1 is SEHNR, CDR2 FQNEAQ, per germline (reference sequence). This CDR3 region has 15 residues. V gave up 8 bases and J gave up 4 bases, with 17 bases separating them. The sample taken for sequencing was PBMCs. This TCR was sampled from a human donor in good health (CMV status not recorded). Some clones in this sample may be carry-over from other donors' samples. The J gene is TRBJ1-4, the V gene TRBV7-9, with D maybe TRBD1 (5 bases). The CDR3 coding sequence is TGTGCCAGCTCTCCCCCGACAGTTGATAATGAAAAACTGTTTTTT. Translation: CASSPPTVDNEKLFF.